The present entry profiles one T cell receptor beta chain with its context. Every bit of the isolated RNA underwent reverse transcription, so sequencing read expressed TCRB transcripts. Generated by immunoSEQ multiplex PCR, the TCRdb table keeps only in-frame clones and is missing some. The table records hundreds of thousands of clones, approximately 15% of them present only once. The sample belongs to a study of beta chain features in type 1 diabetes. In germline, CDR1 is SGHTA, CDR2 FQGNSA. There are 13 residues in the CDR3. V shed 2 bases and J 6 bases; nucleotides not matched to a gene: 1. Sequencing input: central memory CD4+ T cells from blood. The gene calls are TRBV7-2 and TRBJ1-2; 9 bases are a match to TRBD1. The TCR originated in a young man in good health. The chain's CDR3 is CASSLRQGDGYTF. Written as DNA, the CDR3 is TGTGCCAGCAGCTTACGACAGGGGGATGGCTACACCTTC.